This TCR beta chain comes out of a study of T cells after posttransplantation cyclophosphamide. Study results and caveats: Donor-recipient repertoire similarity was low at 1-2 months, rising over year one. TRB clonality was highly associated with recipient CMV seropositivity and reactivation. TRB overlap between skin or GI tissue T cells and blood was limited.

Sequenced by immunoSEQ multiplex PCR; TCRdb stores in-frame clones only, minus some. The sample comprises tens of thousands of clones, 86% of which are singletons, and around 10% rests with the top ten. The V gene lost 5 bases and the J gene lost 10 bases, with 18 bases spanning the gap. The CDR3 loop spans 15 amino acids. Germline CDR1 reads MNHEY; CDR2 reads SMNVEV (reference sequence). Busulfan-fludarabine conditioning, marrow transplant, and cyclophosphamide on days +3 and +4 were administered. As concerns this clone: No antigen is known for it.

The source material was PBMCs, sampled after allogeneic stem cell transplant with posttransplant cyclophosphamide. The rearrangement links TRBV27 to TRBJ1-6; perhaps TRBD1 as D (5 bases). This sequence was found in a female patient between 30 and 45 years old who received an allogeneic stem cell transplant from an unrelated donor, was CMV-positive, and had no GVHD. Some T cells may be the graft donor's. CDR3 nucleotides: TGTGCCAGCAGTGCCCGGGACTTGGTGGAATCACCCCTCCACTTT. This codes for CASSARDLVESPLHF.